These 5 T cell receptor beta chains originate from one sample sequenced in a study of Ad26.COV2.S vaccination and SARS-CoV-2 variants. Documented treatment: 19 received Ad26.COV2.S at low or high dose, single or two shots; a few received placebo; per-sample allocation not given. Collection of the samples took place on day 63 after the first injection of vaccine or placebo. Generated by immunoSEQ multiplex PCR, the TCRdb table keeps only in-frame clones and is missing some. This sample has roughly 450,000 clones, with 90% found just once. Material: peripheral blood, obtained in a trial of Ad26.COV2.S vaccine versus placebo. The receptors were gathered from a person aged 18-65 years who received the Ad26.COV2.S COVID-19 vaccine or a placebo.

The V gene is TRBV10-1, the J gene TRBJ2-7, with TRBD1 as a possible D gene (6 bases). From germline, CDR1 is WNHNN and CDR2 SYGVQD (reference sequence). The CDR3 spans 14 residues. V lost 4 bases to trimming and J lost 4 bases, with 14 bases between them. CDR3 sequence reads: CASSATGIPYEQYF. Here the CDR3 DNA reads TGCGCCAGCAGTGCCACAGGGATCCCATACGAGCAGTACTTC.

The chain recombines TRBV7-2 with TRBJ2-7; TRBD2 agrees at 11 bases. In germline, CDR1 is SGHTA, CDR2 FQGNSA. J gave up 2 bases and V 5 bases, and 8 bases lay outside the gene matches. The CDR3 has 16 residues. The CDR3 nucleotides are TGTGCCAGCAGCCGTTCCGGGACTAGCGGTACCTACGAGCAGTACTTC. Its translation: CASSRSGTSGTYEQYF.

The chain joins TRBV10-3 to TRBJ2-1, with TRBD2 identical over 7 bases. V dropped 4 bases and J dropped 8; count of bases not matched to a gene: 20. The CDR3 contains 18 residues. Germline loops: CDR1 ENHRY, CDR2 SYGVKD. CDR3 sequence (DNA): TGTGCCATCAGTGGGAGGGACTTAGGGGCGGGAGTTACCGATGAGCAGTTCTTC. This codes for CAISGRDLGAGVTDEQFF.

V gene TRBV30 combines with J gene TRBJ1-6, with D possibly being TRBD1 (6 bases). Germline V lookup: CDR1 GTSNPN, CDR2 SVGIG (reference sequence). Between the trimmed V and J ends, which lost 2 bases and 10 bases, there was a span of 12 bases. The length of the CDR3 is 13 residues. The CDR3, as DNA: TGTGCCTGGAGTACCCAGGGGAGATCACCCCTCCACTTT. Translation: CAWSTQGRSPLHF.

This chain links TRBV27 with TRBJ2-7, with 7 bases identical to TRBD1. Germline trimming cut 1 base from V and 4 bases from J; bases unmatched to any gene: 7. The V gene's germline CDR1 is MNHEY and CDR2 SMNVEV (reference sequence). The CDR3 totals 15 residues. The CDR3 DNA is TGTGCCAGCAGTTTATTCGACAGACAGGGATACGAGCAGTACTTC. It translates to CASSLFDRQGYEQYF.